Presented here are 10 T cell receptor beta chains from one specimen sequenced in a study of CD8+CD57+ T cells in acquired aplastic anemia. Genomic DNA constituted the template upon which TCR beta VDJ and CDR3 profiling was performed. Using its own MiXCR run on the reads, TCRdb lists one record per CDR3 protein. The top ten clones hold 7.5% to 9% of a sample with roughly 300,000 distinct CDR3 sequences, about 56% of them seen once. Sequencing was done on a sample of sorted CD4+, CD8+, or CD8+CD57+ T cells (not recorded which) from PBMCs. These receptors originate from a human donor with severe aplastic anemia or a healthy control (not recorded which).

This clonotype was counted only a few times. CDR3 DNA: TGTGCCAGCAGTTGGACCGGGGACACAGATACGCAGTATTTT. Amino acid sequence: CASSWTGDTDTQYF. The chain combines TRBV7-6 with TRBJ2-3; D possibly corresponds to TRBD2 (5 bases). Between the trimmed V and J ends, which lost 6 bases and 2 bases, there was a span of 12 bases. CDR3 size: 14 residues. Germline-derived CDR1 and CDR2 are SGHVS and FNYEAQ.

This clonotype was counted once. The genes are TRBV2 and TRBJ1-2; no clear D gene. The CDR3 is 14 amino acids. Between the trimmed V and J ends, which lost 2 bases and 4 bases, there was a span of 11 bases. In germline, CDR1 is SNHLY, CDR2 FYNNEI. The CDR3 sequence is CASSETADSYGYTF. The DNA for the CDR3 is TGTGCCAGCAGTGAAACCGCGGATTCCTATGGCTACACCTTC.

The genes are TRBV20-1 and TRBJ2-2, with 8 bases aligning to TRBD2. CDR1 is DFQATT and CDR2 is SNEGSKA in the germline V gene (reference sequence). This CDR3 has 16 amino acids. With 3 bases clipped from V and 3 bases from J, the junction kept 9 bases outside the gene matches. The CDR3 DNA follows: TGCAGTGCTAGTGAGACCAGCGGGGGAGACACCGGGGAGCTGTTTTTT. Protein: CSASETSGGDTGELFF.

This clonotype came up once. CDR3 coding DNA: TGTGCCAGCAGCTTGATTAGCGGGGGGCCCTCCGATGAGCAGTTCTTC. Translation: CASSLISGGPSDEQFF. V is TRBV7-2 and J is TRBJ2-1; 10 bases fit TRBD2. J gave up 8 bases and V 3 bases, and 10 bases lay outside the gene matches. Germline CDR1 SGHTA, CDR2 FQGNSA. The CDR3 sequence is 16 residues long. The full variable domain, completed using reference TRBV7-2 and TRBJ2-1, is GAGVSQSPSNKVTEKGKDVELRCDPISGHTALYWYRQSLGQGLEFLIYFQGNSAPDKSGLPSDRFSAERTGGSVSTLTIQRTQQEDSAVYLCASSLISGGPSDEQFFGPGTRLTVL.

The rearrangement uses TRBV19 and TRBJ1-1; TRBD1 might be the D (6 bases). CDR1 and CDR2 (germline): LNHDA, SQIVND (reference sequence). V was clipped by 6 bases and J by 6 bases, with 35 bases between them. The CDR3 totals 20 residues. CDR3 DNA sequence: TGTGCCAGTAGATCCAGGGGCACCTCCTCTGGAAACACCATATATGCTGAAGCTTTCTTT. Translating gives CASRSRGTSSGNTIYAEAFF.

This clonotype was seen at least ten times. The V gene is TRBV6-2 or TRBV6-3, the J gene TRBJ2-1; the D is unclear. CDR3 length equals 12 residues. The V gene's germline CDR1 is MNHEY and CDR2 SVGEGT. The V gene lost 4 bases and the J gene lost 6 bases, with 7 bases spanning the gap. CDR3 nucleotides: TGTGCCAGCAGTTCGGGCGTCAATGAGCAGTTCTTC. Protein product: CASSSGVNEQFF.

The sample holds many counts of this clonotype. V gene TRBV11-3 combines with J gene TRBJ2-5; no reliable D call. The V gene lost 5 bases and the J gene lost 7 bases, with 14 bases spanning the gap. The CDR3 runs to 13 residues. In germline, CDR1 is SGHNT, CDR2 YENEEA. In DNA form, the CDR3 reads TGTGCCAGCAGCCCAGACCCCGACGGGACCCAGTACTTC. Translation: CASSPDPDGTQYF.

The chain combines TRBV7-2 with TRBJ2-1; D unresolved. Germline V lookup: CDR1 SGHTA, CDR2 FQGNSA. V shed 5 bases and J shed 6 bases, with 17 bases lying between them. This CDR3 is 15 amino acids long. The CDR3 DNA sequence: TGTGCCAGCAGCCTCCCCCCCTTAAGTTTCAATGAGCAGTTCTTC. Translated: CASSLPPLSFNEQFF.

The chain combines TRBV25-1 with TRBJ2-3; 11 nucleotides agree with TRBD2. The CDR3 length is 17 residues. The ends lost 6 bases at V and 1 base at J; junction bases unmatched: 9. Germline V gives CDR1 MGHDK, CDR2 SYGVNS. Here the CDR3 reads CASSAPGTSGRTDTQYF. The CDR3 nucleotides are TGTGCCAGCAGCGCTCCCGGGACTAGCGGCCGCACAGATACGCAGTATTTT.

This clonotype was found once. The chain employs TRBV7-9 and TRBJ2-5; TRBD2 matches 10 bases. The germline CDR1 and CDR2 sequences are SEHNR and FQNEAQ (reference sequence). The trim removed 5 bases at V and 1 base at J, leaving 7 bases unmatched. The length of the CDR3 is 16 residues. The CDR3 loop is CASSGQLAGLQETQYF. In DNA form, the CDR3 reads TGTGCCAGCAGCGGTCAACTAGCGGGGCTCCAAGAGACCCAGTACTTC.